The 2 T cell receptor beta chains reported below all come from one sample, sequenced in a study of T cell changes during pregnancy in multiple sclerosis. TCRdb's table, derived via immunoSEQ multiplex PCR, lists solely in-frame clones and lacks some. The table has about 49,000 clones, 85% to 90% seen once. The material was peripheral blood, obtained after pregnancy. These receptors all come from a female donor in good health, enrolled as a control in a pregnancy study.

This sequence joins TRBV30 and TRBJ1-2; 7 bases map to TRBD1. This CDR3 is built from 13 residues. The V and J ends lost 1 base and 1 base, in that order; junction bases with no gene match: 0. Germline CDR1 and CDR2: GTSNPN and SVGIG (reference sequence). CDR3 residues: CAWSGDSNYGYTF. For the CDR3, the DNA is TGTGCCTGGAGTGGGGACAGTAACTATGGCTACACCTTC.

This chain's CDR3 is CATSRGRLAGGTPYNEQFF. The CDR3 DNA follows: TGTGCCACCAGCAGAGGGCGGCTAGCGGGGGGCACGCCTTACAATGAGCAGTTCTTC. This chain links TRBV15 with TRBJ2-1, with 11 bases identical to TRBD2. The length of the CDR3 is 19 residues. V was clipped by 1 base and J by 4 bases; unmatched bases: 12. Germline V gene data show CDR1 as LNHNV and CDR2 as YYDKDF (reference sequence).